Listed below are T cell receptor beta chains from one sample, sequenced in a study of T cell responses to AZD1222 COVID-19 vaccine. TCRdb keeps only in-frame clones here, not all; method: immunoSEQ multiplex PCR. This repertoire shows about 200,000 clones, 85% to 95% found once; its top ten account for 1% to 1.5%. The material sequenced was peripheral blood, taken on day 0 of AZD1222 vaccination. Source of these receptors: an adult in good health. Both conserved end residues are part of each CDR3. The D gene is left open where the match is weak. Size is stated for part of the rows, as once, few or many counts, or as a class when the clone is expanded.

j_call: TRBJ2-1; clone_size: -; v_call: TRBV10-3; d_call: -; cdr3_nt: TGTGCCATCAGTGAGTCGAAACAGTACAATGAGCAGTTCTTC; cdr3_aa: CAISESKQYNEQFF
j_call: TRBJ1-1; clone_size: once; v_call: TRBV6-1; d_call: -; cdr3_nt: TGTGCCAGCAGTGAACCCTCGGCAGGCAACACTGAAGCTTTCTTT; cdr3_aa: CASSEPSAGNTEAFF
j_call: TRBJ1-4; clone_size: -; v_call: TRBV7-9; d_call: -; cdr3_nt: TGTGCCAGCAGCCCTCCATTCAGGGAAGGAGAAAAACTGTTTTTT; cdr3_aa: CASSPPFREGEKLFF
j_call: TRBJ1-4; clone_size: -; v_call: TRBV30; d_call: -; cdr3_nt: TGTGCCGGGGGAGACGGTGCAACTAATGAAAAACTGTTTTTT; cdr3_aa: CAGGDGATNEKLFF
j_call: TRBJ1-1; clone_size: -; v_call: TRBV21-1; d_call: -; cdr3_nt: TGTGCCAGCAGCAAAAACCGGGACAGGAGGCCGAACACTGAAGCTTTCTTT; cdr3_aa: CASSKNRDRRPNTEAFF
j_call: TRBJ1-3; clone_size: -; v_call: TRBV6-5; d_call: TRBD1; cdr3_nt: TGTGCCAGCAGTTACTCACGACAGGGAAATGGAAACACCATATATTTT; cdr3_aa: CASSYSRQGNGNTIYF
j_call: TRBJ1-3; clone_size: -; v_call: TRBV18; d_call: TRBD1; cdr3_nt: TGTGCCAGCTCACCTGGACAGGGACTAAACACCATATATTTT; cdr3_aa: CASSPGQGLNTIYF
j_call: TRBJ2-5; clone_size: -; v_call: TRBV7-2; d_call: -; cdr3_nt: TGTGCCAGCAGCCCGGATCGTGGCGCGGAGACCCAGTACTTC; cdr3_aa: CASSPDRGAETQYF
j_call: TRBJ2-1; clone_size: -; v_call: TRBV20-1; d_call: TRBD1; cdr3_nt: TGCAGTGCTAGTCCTACAGGGGGCCCGGGCAATGAGCAGTTCTTC; cdr3_aa: CSASPTGGPGNEQFF
j_call: TRBJ1-6; clone_size: few; v_call: TRBV28; d_call: TRBD1; cdr3_nt: TGTGCCAGTACGACAGGGGGTGTTAGCTCCTATAATTCACCCCTCCACTTT; cdr3_aa: CASTTGGVSSYNSPLHF
j_call: TRBJ1-1; clone_size: -; v_call: TRBV12-5; d_call: -; cdr3_nt: TGTGCTAGTGCAGAGAACACTGAAGCTTTCTTT; cdr3_aa: CASAENTEAFF
j_call: TRBJ1-2; clone_size: -; v_call: TRBV2; d_call: -; cdr3_nt: TGTGCCAGCAGTGAAGCAGAGCCCTATGGCTACACCTTC; cdr3_aa: CASSEAEPYGYTF
j_call: TRBJ1-5; clone_size: -; v_call: TRBV30; d_call: -; cdr3_nt: TGTGCCTGGAGTGTACAGGACAATCAGCCCCAGCATTTT; cdr3_aa: CAWSVQDNQPQHF
j_call: TRBJ1-5; clone_size: -; v_call: TRBV5-8; d_call: -; cdr3_nt: TGTGCCAGCAGCACGGGAAAATATAGCAATCAGCCCCAGCATTTT; cdr3_aa: CASSTGKYSNQPQHF